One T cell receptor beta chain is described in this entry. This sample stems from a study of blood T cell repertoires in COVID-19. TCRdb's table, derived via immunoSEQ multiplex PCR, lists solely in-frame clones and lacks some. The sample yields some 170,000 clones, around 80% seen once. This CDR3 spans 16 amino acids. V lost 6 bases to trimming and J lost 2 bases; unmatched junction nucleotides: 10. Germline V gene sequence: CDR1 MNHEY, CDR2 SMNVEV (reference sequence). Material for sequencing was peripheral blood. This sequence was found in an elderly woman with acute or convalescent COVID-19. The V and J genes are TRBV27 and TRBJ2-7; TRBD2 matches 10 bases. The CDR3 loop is CASSQTGTSVAYEQYF. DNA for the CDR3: TGTGCCAGCAGCCAGACCGGGACTAGCGTTGCCTACGAGCAGTACTTC.